The clone carrying this TCR beta chain has only a few counts. What it recognizes is unknown. The primer mix had 60 Vbeta and 13 Jbeta primers. The repertoire was sequenced with immunoSEQ multiplex PCR; TCRdb's copy has only in-frame clones and lacks some. The table records 75,000 to 95,000 clones, more than 55% of them present only once. These data come from a study of cytomegalovirus exposure and HLA in healthy donors. Findings of the study overall: When analyzed later, a missense DCLRE1C variant was found to be linked to TCR beta V- and J-gene trimming.

Trimming removed 2 bases from V and 6 bases from J, with 13 bases in between. Germline V gene data show CDR1 as GTSNPN and CDR2 as SVGIG (reference sequence). The CDR3 length is 13 residues. The sequence was obtained from a woman aged 50 to 65 in good health and CMV-seropositive. The genes are TRBV30 and TRBJ1-2; D remains unclear. The source material was PBMCs. In nucleotides, the CDR3 is TGTGCCTGGAGTTCACAGTATTCAGATGGCTACACCTTC. Amino acid sequence: CAWSSQYSDGYTF.